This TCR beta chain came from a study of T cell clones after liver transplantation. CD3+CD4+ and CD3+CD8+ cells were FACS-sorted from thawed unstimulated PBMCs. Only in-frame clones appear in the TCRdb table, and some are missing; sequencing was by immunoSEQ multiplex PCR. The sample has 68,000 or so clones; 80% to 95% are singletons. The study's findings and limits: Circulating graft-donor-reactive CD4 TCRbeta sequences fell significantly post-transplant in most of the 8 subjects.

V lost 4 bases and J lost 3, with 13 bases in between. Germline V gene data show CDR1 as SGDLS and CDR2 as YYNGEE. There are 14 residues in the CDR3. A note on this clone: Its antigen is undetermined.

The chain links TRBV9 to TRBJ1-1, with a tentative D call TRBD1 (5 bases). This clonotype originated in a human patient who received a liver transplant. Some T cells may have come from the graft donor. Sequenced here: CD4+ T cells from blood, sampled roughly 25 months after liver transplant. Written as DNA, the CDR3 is TGTGCCAGCAGCAGGGGTTCCCCGGACACTGAAGCTTTCTTT. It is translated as CASSRGSPDTEAFF.